The T cell receptor (beta chain) under discussion was sequenced for a study of blood T cell repertoires in COVID-19. Under the authors' procedure: Estimates of nucleated cell counts were drawn from the amplification of reference gene primers. The data were produced by immunoSEQ multiplex PCR, yet TCRdb's version contains in-frame clones alone and is incomplete. That table gives V, J and clone size, and the DNA gave D and trimming. The sample has around 190,000 clones; 70% to 85% are singletons. This clone has only a few counts. CDR3 length equals 13 residues. The germline CDR1 and CDR2 sequences are SEHNR and FQNEAQ (reference sequence). V gave up 2 bases and J gave up 1 base, with 4 bases separating them.

The sample comprised PBMCs or T cells enriched from blood (not recorded which). This TCR was recovered from a woman aged 25 to 39 who had recovered from COVID-19. This chain uses TRBV7-9 with TRBJ2-3; D not resolved. The CDR3 loop is CASSLQGTDTQYF. CDR3 DNA: TGTGCCAGCAGCTTACAGGGCACAGATACGCAGTATTTT.